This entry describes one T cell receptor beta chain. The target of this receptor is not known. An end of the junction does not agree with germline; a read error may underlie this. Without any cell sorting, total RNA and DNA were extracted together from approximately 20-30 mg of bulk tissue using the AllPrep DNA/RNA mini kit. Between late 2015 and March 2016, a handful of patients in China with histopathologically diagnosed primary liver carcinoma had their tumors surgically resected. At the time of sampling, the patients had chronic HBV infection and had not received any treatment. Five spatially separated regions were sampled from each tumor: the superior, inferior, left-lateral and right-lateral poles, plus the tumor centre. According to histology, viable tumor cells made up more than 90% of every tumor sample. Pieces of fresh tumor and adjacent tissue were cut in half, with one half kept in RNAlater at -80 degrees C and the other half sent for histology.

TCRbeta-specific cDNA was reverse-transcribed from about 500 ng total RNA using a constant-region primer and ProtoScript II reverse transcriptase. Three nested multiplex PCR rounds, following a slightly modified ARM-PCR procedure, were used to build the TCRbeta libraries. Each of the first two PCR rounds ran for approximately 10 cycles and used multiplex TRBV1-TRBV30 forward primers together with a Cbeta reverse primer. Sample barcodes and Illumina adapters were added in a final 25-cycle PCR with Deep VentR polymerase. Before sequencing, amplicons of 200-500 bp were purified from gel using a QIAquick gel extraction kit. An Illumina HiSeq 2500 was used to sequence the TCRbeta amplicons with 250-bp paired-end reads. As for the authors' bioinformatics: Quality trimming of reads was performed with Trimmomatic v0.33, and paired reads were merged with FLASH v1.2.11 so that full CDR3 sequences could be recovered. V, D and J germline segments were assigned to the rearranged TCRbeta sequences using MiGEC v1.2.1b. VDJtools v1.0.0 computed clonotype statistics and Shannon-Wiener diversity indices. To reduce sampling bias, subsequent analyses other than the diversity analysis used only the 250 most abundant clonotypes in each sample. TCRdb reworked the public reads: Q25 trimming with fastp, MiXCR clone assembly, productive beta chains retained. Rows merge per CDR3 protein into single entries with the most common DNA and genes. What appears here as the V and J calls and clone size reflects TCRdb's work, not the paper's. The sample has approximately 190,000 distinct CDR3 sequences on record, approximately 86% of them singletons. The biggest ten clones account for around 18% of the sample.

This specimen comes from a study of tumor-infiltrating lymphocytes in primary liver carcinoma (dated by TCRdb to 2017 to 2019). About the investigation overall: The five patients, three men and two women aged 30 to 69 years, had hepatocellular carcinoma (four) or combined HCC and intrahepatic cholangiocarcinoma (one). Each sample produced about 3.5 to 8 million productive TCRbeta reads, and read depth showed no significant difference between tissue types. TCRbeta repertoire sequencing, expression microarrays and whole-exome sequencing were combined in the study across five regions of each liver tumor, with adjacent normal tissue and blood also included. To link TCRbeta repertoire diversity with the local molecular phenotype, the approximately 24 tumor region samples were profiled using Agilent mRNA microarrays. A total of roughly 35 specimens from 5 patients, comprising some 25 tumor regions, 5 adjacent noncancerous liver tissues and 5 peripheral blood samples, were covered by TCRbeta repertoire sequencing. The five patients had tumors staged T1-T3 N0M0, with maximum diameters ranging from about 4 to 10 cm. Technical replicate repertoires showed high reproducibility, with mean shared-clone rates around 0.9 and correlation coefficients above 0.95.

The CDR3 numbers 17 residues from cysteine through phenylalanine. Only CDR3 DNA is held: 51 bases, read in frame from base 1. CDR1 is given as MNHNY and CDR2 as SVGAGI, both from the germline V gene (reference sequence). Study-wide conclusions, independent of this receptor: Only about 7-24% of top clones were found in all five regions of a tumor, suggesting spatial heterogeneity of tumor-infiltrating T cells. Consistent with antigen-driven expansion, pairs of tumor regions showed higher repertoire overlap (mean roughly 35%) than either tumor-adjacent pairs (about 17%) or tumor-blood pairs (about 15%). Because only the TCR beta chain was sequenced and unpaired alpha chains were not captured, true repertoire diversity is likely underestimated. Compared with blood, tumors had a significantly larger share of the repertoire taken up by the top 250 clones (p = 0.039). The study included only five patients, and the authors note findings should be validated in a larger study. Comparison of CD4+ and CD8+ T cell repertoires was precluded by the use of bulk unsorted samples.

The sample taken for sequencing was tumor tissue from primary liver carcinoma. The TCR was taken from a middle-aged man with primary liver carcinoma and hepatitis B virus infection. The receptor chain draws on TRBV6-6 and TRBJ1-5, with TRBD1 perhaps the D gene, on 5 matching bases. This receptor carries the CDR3 CAISWAQGADSDQLQHF. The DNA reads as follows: TGTGCCATCAGTTGGGCTCAGGGAGCGGATAGCGATCAGCTCCAGCATTTT.